These 21 T cell receptor beta chains share one sample of origin, sequenced in a study of blood T cell repertoires in COVID-19. Libraries were prepared by immunoSEQ multiplex PCR; TCRdb keeps only in-frame clonotypes and omits some of them. The data hold roughly 320,000 clones, with around 87% observed a single time. Material: peripheral blood. The receptors derive from a man aged 70-80 years with acute or convalescent COVID-19.

In nucleotides, the CDR3 is TGTGCCAGCAGCACCCACCCGGAGGATAATGAAAAACTGTTTTTT. Translation gives CASSTHPEDNEKLFF. This rearrangement joins TRBV7-3 to TRBJ1-4; D unresolved. This CDR3 has 15 residues. Between the trimmed V and J ends, which lost 5 bases and 4 bases, there was a span of 14 bases. CDR1 is SGHTA, CDR2 FQGTGA, per germline.

This sequence joins TRBV4-2 and TRBJ2-1; TRBD1 matches at 8 bases. Germline V gene lookup returns CDR1 LGHNA and CDR2 YNFKEQ. The CDR3 is 15 amino acids. The V and J ends lost 5 bases and 7 bases, in that order; junction bases with no gene match: 10. The CDR3 reads CASSLGGTGVNEQFF. The CDR3 bases are TGTGCCAGCAGCTTAGGAGGGACAGGTGTGAATGAGCAGTTCTTC.

The V and J genes are TRBV12-2 and TRBJ1-6. TRBV12-2 is a recognized pseudogene. CDR3 size: 17 residues. As DNA, the CDR3 is TGTGCAAGTCGCTTAGCGGTTAGGAGGGGATGGGGATCACCCCTCCACTTT. Its protein is CASRLAVRRGWGSPLHF.

CDR3 nucleotide sequence: TGTGCCAGCAGGCGGGCAGGCGCGGACTACAATGAGCAGTTCTTC. It encodes CASRRAGADYNEQFF. This chain joins TRBV2 and TRBJ2-1; tentative D call: TRBD2 (5 bases). The length of the CDR3 is 15 residues. Trimming left V 6 bases short and J 3 bases short, with 15 bases between. Germline CDR1 SNHLY, CDR2 FYNNEI.

V and J are TRBV29-1 and TRBJ1-4, with D perhaps TRBD1 (5 bases). The CDR3 runs to 14 residues. Trimming shortened V by 0 bases and J by 3 bases, and 8 bases separated the two germline ends. Germline lookup yields CDR1 SQVTM and CDR2 ANQGSEA. The CDR3 is CSVEDAGANEKLFF. In nucleotides, the CDR3 is TGCAGCGTTGAAGACGCGGGGGCTAATGAAAAACTGTTTTTT. The full variable domain, with the rest looked up from reference TRBV29-1 and TRBJ1-4, is SAVISQKPSRDICQRGTSLTIQCQVDSQVTMMFWYRQQPGQSLTLIATANQGSEATYESGFVIDKFPISRPNLTFSTLTVSNMSPEDSSIYLCSVEDAGANEKLFFGSGTQLSVL.

The V gene is TRBV11-3, the J gene TRBJ2-7; TRBD1 might be the D (5 bases). This CDR3 is 15 amino acids long. Germline V lookup: CDR1 SGHNT, CDR2 YENEEA. With 2 bases removed from V and 3 bases from J, the gap between germline ends came to 14 bases. The CDR3 DNA reads TGTGCCAGCAGCTTACGGACAAGTCAAATCTACGAGCAGTACTTC. This codes for CASSLRTSQIYEQYF. Complete variable domain (other parts from reference TRBV11-3 and TRBJ2-7): EAGVVQSPRYKIIEKKQPVAFWCNPISGHNTLYWYLQNLGQGPELLIRYENEEAVDDSQLPKDRFSAERLKGVDSTLKIQPAELGDSAVYLCASSLRTSQIYEQYFGPGTRLTVT.

Only a few counts were recorded for this clone. The chain couples TRBV7-2 to TRBJ1-6; a possible D gene is TRBD1 (5 bases). The CDR3 extends over 14 amino acids. Germline V CDR1 and CDR2: SGHTA, FQGNSA. Trimming stripped 4 bases from V and 9 bases from J, with 13 bases between. The CDR3 region is CASSSQGISSPLHF. The CDR3 region has the DNA TGTGCCAGCAGCTCCCAGGGAATTAGTTCACCCCTCCACTTT.

The chain links TRBV7-8 to TRBJ1-1; D call uncertain. The CDR3 runs to 14 residues. V dropped 0 bases and J dropped 6 bases, with 11 bases sitting between them. From germline, CDR1 is SGHVS and CDR2 FQNEAQ. The CDR3: CASSLARTSPEAFF. The CDR3 nucleotides read TGTGCCAGCAGCTTAGCGAGGACTTCCCCTGAAGCTTTCTTT. Full variable domain (outside the CDR3, taken from reference TRBV7-8 and TRBJ1-1): GAGVSQSPRYKVAKRGQDVALRCDPISGHVSLFWYQQALGQGPEFLTYFQNEAQLDKSGLPSDRFFAERPEGSVSTLKIQRTQQEDSAVYLCASSLARTSPEAFFGQGTRLTVV.

The rearrangement uses TRBV11-2 and TRBJ2-1; 9 nucleotides line up with TRBD1. The CDR3 is made up of 15 amino acids. Losses at the gene ends were 4 bases for V and 4 bases for J; bases not matched to a gene: 5. Germline assignment: CDR1 SGHAT and CDR2 FQNNGV. CDR3 amino acids: CASSSGQGIYNEQFF. In DNA form, the CDR3 reads TGTGCCAGCAGCTCGGGACAGGGAATTTACAATGAGCAGTTCTTC.

The chain carries TRBV9 and TRBJ2-1; 8 positions agree with TRBD2. V shed 2 bases, J shed 6 bases, and the junction held 1 base outside the gene matches. The germline V gene has CDR1 SGDLS and CDR2 YYNGEE. The length of the CDR3 is 13 residues. The CDR3 DNA reads as TGTGCCAGCAGCGTCCGGGGGGGCAATGAGCAGTTCTTC. It encodes CASSVRGGNEQFF.

The count of this clone is one. The chain carries TRBV4-3 and TRBJ2-7; maybe TRBD1 (6 bases). Germline CDR1 and CDR2: LGHNA and YSLEER. V was shortened by 3 bases and J by 7 bases, with 22 bases between the two germline ends. The CDR3 spans 16 residues. CDR3 loop: CASSQDSGTHVLEQYF. In DNA form, the CDR3 reads TGCGCCAGCAGCCAGGATTCCGGGACACATGTTCTGGAGCAGTACTTC.

This sequence joins TRBV5-6 and TRBJ2-5, with 10 bases fitting TRBD1. V lost 7 bases and J lost 5; bases outside the gene matches: 8. Germline V gene lookup returns CDR1 SGHDT and CDR2 YYEEEE. CDR3 length: 14 amino acids. In nucleotides, the CDR3 is TGTGCCAGCTATGGGACAGGGGTCGAGGAGACCCAGTACTTC. Translated: CASYGTGVEETQYF.

CDR3 nucleotide sequence: TGTGCCAGCAGCCCCCAGACAGGCCTTTACTATGGCTACACCTTC. Translating it yields CASSPQTGLYYGYTF. J is TRBJ1-2 and V is TRBV7-2, with D perhaps TRBD1 (6 bases). This CDR3 is 15 amino acids long. Germline-derived CDR1 and CDR2 are SGHTA and FQGNSA. Trimming cost V 5 bases and J 3 bases, with 16 bases left between them. Full variable domain (missing parts from reference TRBV7-2 and TRBJ1-2): GAGVSQSPSNKVTEKGKDVELRCDPISGHTALYWYRQSLGQGLEFLIYFQGNSAPDKSGLPSDRFSAERTGGSVSTLTIQRTQQEDSAVYLCASSPQTGLYYGYTFGSGTRLTVV.

The V and J genes are TRBV6-2 or TRBV6-3 and TRBJ2-6; the D gene is possibly TRBD1 (5 bases). Germline V gene sequence: CDR1 MNHEY, CDR2 SVGEGT. With 6 bases removed from V and 8 bases from J, the gap between germline ends came to 11 bases. This CDR3 has 13 amino acids. CDR3 in DNA: TGTGCCAGCAGCCGGCAGGGTACCAACGTCCTGACTTTC. Translated: CASSRQGTNVLTF.

V usage is TRBV6-5 and J usage is TRBJ1-2; D is unclear. This CDR3 comprises 12 residues. The V end was cut by 0 bases, the J end by 7 bases, with 6 bases between. Germline CDR1 reads MNHEY; CDR2 reads SVGAGI. In DNA, the CDR3 is TGTGCCAGCAGTTACTCAAGGAGTGGCTACACCTTC. Translating it yields CASSYSRSGYTF.

The V call is TRBV19, the J call TRBJ1-5; TRBD1 agrees at 8 bases. The germline gives CDR1 LNHDA, CDR2 SQIVND (reference sequence). This CDR3 is built from 14 residues. V lost 7 bases and J lost 2; bases outside the gene matches: 4. In DNA, the CDR3 is TGTGCCAGTAAGCCGGGACAGGGCAATCAGCCCCAGCATTTT. Translated, it gives CASKPGQGNQPQHF.

The gene calls are TRBV28 and TRBJ2-3; tentative D call: TRBD1 (6 bases). The CDR3 loop spans 13 amino acids. The germline V and J ends were trimmed by 7 bases and 0 bases, with 8 bases remaining between them. CDR1 is MDHEN and CDR2 is SYDVKM in the germline V gene. CDR3 amino acids: CASTDRSTDTQYF. The CDR3 DNA reads as TGTGCCAGCACTGACAGGAGCACAGATACGCAGTATTTT.

The chain has TRBV6-5 and TRBJ1-6, with 8 nucleotides matching TRBD1. Germline V gene data show CDR1 as MNHEY and CDR2 as SVGAGI. The CDR3 runs to 16 residues. J lost 8 bases, V lost 0 bases, and 6 bases had no gene match. In DNA form, the CDR3 reads TGTGCCAGCAGTTACTCGTTTGGGACAGGTGATTCACCCCTCCACTTT. This translates into CASSYSFGTGDSPLHF.

This chain uses TRBV5-1 with TRBJ2-1, with TRBD1 identical over 11 bases. This CDR3 is built from 16 residues. Germline V gene sequence: CDR1 SGHRS, CDR2 YFSETQ. V lost 0 bases to trimming and J lost 9 bases; unmatched junction nucleotides: 8. CDR3 sequence (DNA): TGCGCCAGCAGCTTGGGGCGGGACAGGGGGGTCGGTGAGCAGTTCTTC. As protein: CASSLGRDRGVGEQFF.

The chain has TRBV5-1 and TRBJ2-7; 8 positions match TRBD1. The V gene end was trimmed by 4 bases and the J gene end by 4 bases; junction bases not matched to a gene: 10. CDR1 and CDR2 (germline): SGHRS, YFSETQ. The CDR3 covers 15 residues. CDR3 protein: CASSPWTGKEYEQYF. The CDR3, as DNA: TGCGCCAGCAGCCCCTGGACAGGGAAGGAGTACGAGCAGTACTTC. Variable domain in full (rest from reference TRBV5-1 and TRBJ2-7): KAGVTQTPRYLIKTRGQQVTLSCSPISGHRSVSWYQQTPGQGLQFLFEYFSETQRNKGNFPGRFSGRQFSNSRSEMNVSTLELGDSALYLCASSPWTGKEYEQYFGPGTRLTVT.

This clone has only one observation. V and J are TRBV7-8 and TRBJ2-1, with 9 bases aligning to TRBD1. Germline V CDR1 and CDR2: SGHVS, FQNEAQ. This CDR3 contains 15 residues. V was clipped by 5 bases and J by 6 bases; unmatched bases: 8. In nucleotides, the CDR3 is TGTGCCAGCAGCCGAGGACAGGGGTCCCTCAATGAGCAGTTCTTC. Translated, it gives CASSRGQGSLNEQFF.